This paragraph covers one T cell receptor (beta chain) sequence. What it binds is not known. The primer mix had 60 Vbeta and 13 Jbeta primers. TCRdb's table, derived via immunoSEQ multiplex PCR, lists solely in-frame clones and lacks some. The top ten hold less than 3.5% of the sample, which has about 150,000 clones, roughly 79% seen once. This record belongs to a study of cytomegalovirus exposure and HLA in healthy donors. The wider study: Around 79 million unique TCRs, all from HLA-typed donors, were included in an early release of the data. Overall study findings and caveats: Most TCR beta V segments were productive about 87% or about 30% of the time in an earlier analysis.

This CDR3 comprises 14 residues. Germline V gene sequence: CDR1 SQVTM, CDR2 ANQGSEA. J was trimmed by 4 bases and V by 6 bases; bases with no gene match: 10. The TCR originated in a man younger than 35 in good health and CMV-seronegative. The chain uses TRBV29-1 and TRBJ2-3; TRBD2 aligns across 7 bases. The source material was PBMCs. CDR3 loop: CSVLGLVKADTQYF. In DNA, the CDR3 is TGCAGCGTCCTCGGACTAGTCAAGGCAGATACGCAGTATTTT.